The clone carrying this T cell receptor beta chain was counted a single time. Antigen unknown. The data originate from a study of beta chain features in type 1 diabetes. The entirety of the isolated RNA underwent reverse transcription, so expressed TCRB transcripts were sequenced. Libraries were prepared by immunoSEQ multiplex PCR; TCRdb keeps only in-frame clonotypes and omits some of them. Of roughly 140,000 clones detected, roughly 50% appear once; the ten largest clones hold 0.35% to 0.45%. Germline CDR1 and CDR2: MNHEY and SMNVEV (reference sequence). CDR3 length: 14 residues. Deletions cut 6 bases from V and 0 bases from J, with 9 bases between. Study conclusions and caveats: Moderate yet significant TCRB CDR3 shortening was seen in Type 1 diabetes patients in all four CD4+ subsets.

The gene calls are TRBV27 and TRBJ1-3; maybe TRBD1 (6 bases). The source material was Tregs from blood. This sequence was found in a young man in good health. CDR3 region: CASRDSLSGNTIYF. CDR3 bases: TGTGCCAGCAGGGACAGCCTCTCTGGAAACACCATATATTTT.